This TCR beta chain was recovered during a study of cytomegalovirus exposure and HLA in healthy donors. The PCR employed 60 Vbeta primers together with 13 Jbeta primers. Data came from immunoSEQ multiplex PCR; TCRdb stores just in-frame clones and leaves some out. The top ten clones hold around 3.9% of a sample with 100,000 to 150,000 clones, about 70% of them seen once. The CDR3 extends over 15 amino acids. CDR1 and CDR2 from the germline V gene are LGHNA and YSLEER. Trimming took 0 bases from V and 7 from J, leaving 15 bases between them. Regarding this clone: Its antigen remains unknown.

General study results and limits: A later analysis linked around 15,000 TCR beta sequences to HLA alleles at 0.05 false discovery rate. It was 150 to 200 TCR beta chains that were listed as cytomegalovirus-associated. A later analysis showed HLA-associated TCR beta chains outstripping equally common others in clonal expansion. For cytomegalovirus status, the classifier reportedly gave diagnoses with high specificity and sensitivity.

Sequenced input: PBMCs. The V and J genes are TRBV4-3 and TRBJ2-5; D is undetermined. This TCR was recovered from a woman aged 35 to 49 in good health and CMV-seronegative. The CDR3 sequence: CASSQDVGPAGTQYF. The CDR3 nucleotides are TGCGCCAGCAGCCAAGATGTGGGCCCAGCAGGGACCCAGTACTTC.